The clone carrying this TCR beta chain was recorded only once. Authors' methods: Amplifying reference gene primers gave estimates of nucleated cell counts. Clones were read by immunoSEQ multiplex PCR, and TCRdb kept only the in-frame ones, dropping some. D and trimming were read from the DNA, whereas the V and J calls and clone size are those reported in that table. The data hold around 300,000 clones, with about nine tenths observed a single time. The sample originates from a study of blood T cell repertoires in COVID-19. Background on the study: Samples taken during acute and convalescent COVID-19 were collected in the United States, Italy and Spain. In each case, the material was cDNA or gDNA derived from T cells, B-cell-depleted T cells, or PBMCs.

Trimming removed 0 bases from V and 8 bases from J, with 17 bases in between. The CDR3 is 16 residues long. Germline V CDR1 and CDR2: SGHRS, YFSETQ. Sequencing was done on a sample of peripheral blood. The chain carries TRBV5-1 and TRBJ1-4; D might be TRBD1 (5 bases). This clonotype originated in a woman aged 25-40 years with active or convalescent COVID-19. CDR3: CASSLDFGGSGEKLFF. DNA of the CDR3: TGCGCCAGCAGCTTGGATTTCGGGGGATCGGGAGAAAAACTGTTTTTT.